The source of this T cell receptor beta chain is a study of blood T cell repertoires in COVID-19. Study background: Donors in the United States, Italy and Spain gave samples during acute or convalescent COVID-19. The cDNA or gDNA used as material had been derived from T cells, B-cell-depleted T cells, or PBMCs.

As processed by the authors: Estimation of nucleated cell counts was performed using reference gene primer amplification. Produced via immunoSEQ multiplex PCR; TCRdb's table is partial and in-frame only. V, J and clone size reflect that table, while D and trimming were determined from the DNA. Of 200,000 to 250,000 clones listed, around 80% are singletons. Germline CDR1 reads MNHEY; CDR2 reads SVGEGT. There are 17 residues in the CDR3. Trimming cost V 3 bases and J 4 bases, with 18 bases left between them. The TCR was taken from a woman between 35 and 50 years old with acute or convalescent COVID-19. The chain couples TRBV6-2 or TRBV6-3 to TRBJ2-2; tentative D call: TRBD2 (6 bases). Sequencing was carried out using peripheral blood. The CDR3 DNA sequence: TGTGCCAGCAGTTATGGAGGGAGCCTTTATGCCACCGGGGAGCTGTTTTTT. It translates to CASSYGGSLYATGELFF.